A selection of T cell receptor beta chains follows, all from one sample in a study of cytomegalovirus exposure and HLA in healthy donors. Sequencing used immunoSEQ multiplex PCR; TCRdb keeps in-frame clones, though not all of them. The table includes some 340,000 clones, around 87% detected once. The source material was PBMCs. These receptors all come from a woman aged 30 to 39 in good health and CMV-seropositive. Both conserved end residues are part of each CDR3. The order of the fields is D gene, clone size, V gene, J gene, CDR3 protein, CDR3 DNA. The D gene is left open where the match is weak. Where a row states a size, it is once, few, many or the class of an expanded clone; other rows omit it.

NA	NA	TRBV20-1	TRBJ2-5	CSAGAQETQYF	TGCAGTGCGGGCGCTCAAGAGACCCAGTACTTC
NA	NA	TRBV7-8	TRBJ2-7	CASSSPYEQYF	TGTGCCAGCAGCTCCCCCTACGAGCAGTACTTC
NA	NA	TRBV11-1	TRBJ2-1	CASSSARLDYNEQFF	TGTGCCAGCAGCTCGGCCCGTCTTGACTACAATGAGCAGTTCTTC
TRBD1	once	TRBV6-5	TRBJ1-2	CASSYTRTGYGYTF	TGTGCCAGCAGTTACACCCGGACAGGATATGGCTACACCTTC
NA	NA	TRBV6-1	TRBJ2-2	CASSVVGKTGELFF	TGTGCCAGCAGTGTAGTGGGGAAAACCGGGGAGCTGTTTTTT
TRBD2	NA	TRBV11-2	TRBJ2-7	CASSSSGNWNSYEQYF	TGTGCCAGCAGTTCTAGCGGGAACTGGAACTCCTACGAGCAGTACTTC
NA	NA	TRBV16	TRBJ1-5	CASSQGLGQSNQPQHF	TGTGCCAGCAGCCAAGGTCTAGGACAGAGCAATCAGCCCCAGCATTTT
NA	NA	TRBV27	TRBJ2-7	CASSFGYEQYF	TGTGCCAGCAGTTTCGGATACGAGCAGTACTTC
NA	NA	TRBV25-1	TRBJ1-2	CASTPMDSLLGGYTF	TGTGCCAGCACCCCTATGGACAGCCTGTTGGGAGGCTACACCTTC
TRBD1	NA	TRBV7-2	TRBJ2-7	CASSRRTGGFSYEQYF	TGTGCCAGCAGCCGACGGACAGGGGGCTTCTCCTACGAGCAGTACTTC
TRBD2	few	TRBV7-9	TRBJ2-1	CASTIIGLAGGDEQFF	TGTGCCAGCACCATTATCGGACTAGCGGGAGGGGATGAGCAGTTCTTC
NA	NA	TRBV19	TRBJ1-1	CASSKGEWTLNTEAFF	TGTGCCAGTAGTAAGGGGGAGTGGACACTGAACACTGAAGCTTTCTTT
NA	few	TRBV5-1	TRBJ2-1	CASSLSAGSGNEQFF	TGCGCCAGCAGCTTGTCTGCAGGGTCTGGCAATGAGCAGTTCTTC
NA	once	TRBV18	TRBJ1-1	CASSPPGGTEAFF	TGTGCCAGCTCACCACCGGGGGGTACTGAAGCTTTCTTT
NA	NA	TRBV7-2	TRBJ1-4	CASSPSQENEKLFF	TGTGCCAGCAGCCCAAGTCAGGAGAATGAAAAACTGTTTTTT
TRBD2	NA	TRBV9	TRBJ2-7	CASSVGAPGGYEQYF	TGTGCCAGCAGCGTAGGGGCCCCGGGGGGTTACGAGCAGTACTTC
NA	NA	TRBV28	TRBJ2-7	CASSLLPRVVDEQYF	TGTGCCAGCAGTTTATTACCCAGGGTTGTGGACGAGCAGTACTTC
NA	NA	TRBV6-5	TRBJ2-2	CASSYHRQNTGELFF	TGTGCCAGCAGTTACCACCGACAGAACACCGGGGAGCTGTTTTTT
TRBD2	once	TRBV27	TRBJ2-5	CASSSGLVKETQYF	TGTGCCAGCAGTTCCGGACTAGTTAAGGAGACCCAGTACTTC
NA	NA	TRBV13	TRBJ1-2	CASSRRTDNYGYTF	TGTGCCAGCAGCCGGAGGACGGATAACTATGGCTACACCTTC
TRBD1	NA	TRBV4-1	TRBJ1-5	CASSRQGAFQPQHF	TGCGCCAGCAGCAGACAGGGGGCCTTTCAGCCCCAGCATTTT
NA	NA	TRBV11-2	TRBJ2-7	CASSLVDRVYEQYF	TGTGCCAGCAGCTTAGTAGACAGAGTCTACGAGCAGTACTTC
NA	NA	TRBV2	TRBJ2-7	CASILSGVQYF	TGTGCCAGCATCCTTTCGGGGGTGCAGTACTTC
NA	NA	TRBV4-2	TRBJ2-1	CASSQEASSYNEQFF	TGTGCCAGCAGCCAAGAGGCCAGCTCCTACAATGAGCAGTTCTTC
TRBD2	once	TRBV2	TRBJ2-3	CASKGRLAGADTQYF	TGTGCCAGCAAAGGAAGACTAGCGGGAGCGGATACGCAGTATTTT
NA	NA	TRBV27	TRBJ2-2	CASSLRVGGSRGGELFF	TGTGCCAGCAGTTTAAGGGTCGGCGGCAGTCGGGGAGGGGAGCTGTTTTTT
NA	once	TRBV28	TRBJ1-2	CASSLERTYGYTF	TGTGCCAGCAGTTTGGAACGGACCTATGGCTACACCTTC
TRBD1	few	TRBV6-5	TRBJ1-2	CASSQTGSYGYTF	TGTGCCAGCAGTCAGACAGGGTCCTATGGCTACACCTTC
NA	NA	TRBV7-2	TRBJ1-1	CASSLGGVGAFF	TGTGCCAGCAGCTTAGGAGGGGTGGGAGCTTTCTTT
NA	NA	TRBV7-9	TRBJ1-1	CASSLGGSEAFF	TGTGCCAGCAGCTTAGGTGGTTCTGAAGCTTTCTTT
TRBD2	NA	TRBV25-1	TRBJ2-5	CASSSRTSGLSGETQYF	TGTGCCAGCAGCAGTAGGACTAGCGGGCTATCGGGAGAGACCCAGTACTTC
NA	NA	TRBV7-2	TRBJ1-2	CASGDKTTGSNYGYTF	TGTGCCAGCGGCGATAAGACGACAGGCTCTAACTATGGCTACACCTTC
TRBD1	NA	TRBV13	TRBJ2-7	CASSFPTGPTYEQYF	TGTGCCAGCAGCTTCCCGACAGGGCCCACCTACGAGCAGTACTTC
NA	NA	TRBV7-9	TRBJ1-1	CASSLPKPATEAFF	TGTGCCAGCAGCTTACCGAAGCCCGCTACTGAAGCTTTCTTT
NA	NA	TRBV6-1	TRBJ1-5	CASSEARSQPQHF	TGTGCCAGCAGTGAAGCTCGGAGTCAGCCCCAGCATTTT
NA	NA	TRBV4-1	TRBJ1-1	CASSPLGGRDTEAFF	TGCGCCAGCAGCCCTTTAGGGGGGCGGGACACTGAAGCTTTCTTT
TRBD1	NA	TRBV29-1	TRBJ1-1	CSVVDTGAEAFF	TGCAGCGTTGTGGACACAGGGGCTGAAGCTTTCTTT
NA	NA	TRBV9	TRBJ2-2	CASSTSTGELFF	TGTGCCAGCAGCACTAGCACCGGGGAGCTGTTTTTT
TRBD2	NA	TRBV15	TRBJ2-7	CATKQGLANTYEQYF	TGTGCCACCAAACAAGGACTAGCGAATACCTACGAGCAGTACTTC
TRBD2	NA	TRBV9	TRBJ2-3	CASSPGTSSDTQYF	TGTGCCAGCAGCCCCGGGACTAGCTCAGATACGCAGTATTTT
NA	NA	TRBV7-2	TRBJ1-3	CASSLSTGRNTIYF	TGTGCCAGCAGCTTAAGTACAGGAAGGAACACCATATATTTT
NA	NA	TRBV9	TRBJ1-2	CASSVGLRGYTF	TGTGCCAGCAGCGTGGGTTTGAGAGGCTACACCTTC
NA	NA	TRBV4-1	TRBJ2-7	CASSQDSAEYEQYF	TGCGCCAGCAGCCAAGATAGCGCTGAATACGAGCAGTACTTC
NA	NA	TRBV29-1	TRBJ2-7	CSVRDGLSYEQYF	TGCAGCGTTCGGGACGGGCTCTCCTACGAGCAGTACTTC
NA	few	TRBV4-1	TRBJ2-1	CASSRPYNEQFF	TGCGCCAGCAGCCGCCCATACAATGAGCAGTTCTTC
NA	NA	TRBV7-6	TRBJ2-7	CASSLAQGYYEQYF	TGTGCCAGCAGCTTAGCGCAAGGGTACTACGAGCAGTACTTC
NA	NA	TRBV27	TRBJ2-7	CASSPRGNAYEQYF	TGTGCCAGCAGTCCCCGGGGCAACGCCTACGAGCAGTACTTC
TRBD1	NA	TRBV27	TRBJ1-2	CASSLTRQGRDGYTF	TGTGCCAGCAGTTTAACGAGACAGGGAAGGGATGGCTACACCTTC
TRBD1	NA	TRBV7-2	TRBJ2-7	CASSLRVGQGAYEQYF	TGTGCCAGCAGCTTAAGGGTCGGACAGGGGGCGTACGAGCAGTACTTC
TRBD1	NA	TRBV6-1	TRBJ1-2	CASGDRGNNYGYTF	TGTGCCAGCGGCGACAGGGGGAATAACTATGGCTACACCTTC
TRBD1	NA	TRBV27	TRBJ2-1	CASRRGTGFIDEQFF	TGTGCCAGCAGGCGTGGGACAGGGTTTATTGATGAGCAGTTCTTC
NA	NA	TRBV6-5	TRBJ2-7	CASSYSAKKGRYEQYF	TGTGCCAGCAGTTATTCCGCTAAAAAGGGGCGTTACGAGCAGTACTTC
NA	NA	TRBV20-1	TRBJ2-1	CSARSWFEQFF	TGCAGTGCTAGGTCGTGGTTTGAGCAGTTCTTC
TRBD1	NA	TRBV19	TRBJ2-1	CASSNPDRGKKNEQFF	TGTGCCAGTAGTAACCCCGACAGGGGGAAGAAAAATGAGCAGTTCTTC